The text below deals with one T cell receptor beta chain. At one end the junction does not follow the germline gene, possibly because of a read error. Each donor was healthy, and each was a bone marrow donor. Use of 60 Vbeta and 13 Jbeta primers characterized the PCR. The repertoire was sequenced with immunoSEQ multiplex PCR; TCRdb's copy has only in-frame clones and lacks some. The sample yields some 140,000 clones, 79% seen once. This entry comes from a study of cytomegalovirus exposure and HLA in healthy donors. The CDR3 totals 16 residues. Germline V gene sequence: CDR1 LNHNV, CDR2 YYDKDF (reference sequence).

The TCR originated in a man aged 18 to 29 in good health and CMV-seronegative. Material: PBMCs. V usage is TRBV15 and J usage is TRBJ1-6, with 8 nucleotides matching TRBD1. As DNA, the CDR3 is TGTACCACCAGCAGACCTGTCCCAGGGGGCCTTTCACCCCTCCACTTT. Its protein is CTTSRPVPGGLSPLHF.